These T cell receptor beta chains were read from a single sample in a study of blood T cell repertoires in COVID-19. Produced via immunoSEQ multiplex PCR; TCRdb's table is partial and in-frame only. The repertoire has about 270,000 clones, more than 65% of them found once; the top ten carry roughly 3.1%. What was sequenced was peripheral blood. Receptors originate from a woman between 18 and 29 years old with acute or convalescent COVID-19. Each CDR3 is given with its conserved first and last residue. The D gene is left open where the match is weak. Some rows mark clone size as missing; the rest say once, few, many or name a class of expanded clone.

TGTGCCAGCAGTTACAAGACAGACAAGCCCACCGGGGAGCTGTTTTTT | CASSYKTDKPTGELFF | . | TRBJ2-2 | TRBV6-5 | .
TGTGCCAGCAGCGTAACCGGGGAAAAACTGTTTTTT | CASSVTGEKLFF | . | TRBJ1-4 | TRBV11-2 | .
TGTGCCAGTAGTATAGGGGGGACAGGGCACAATCAGCCCCAGCATTTT | CASSIGGTGHNQPQHF | TRBD1 | TRBJ1-5 | TRBV19 | .
TGTGCCAGCAGCGTAGGGCTAGCGGGGTCCTACAATGAGCAGTTCTTC | CASSVGLAGSYNEQFF | TRBD2 | TRBJ2-1 | TRBV9 | .
TGTGCCAGTAGTATAGGAGTCCGACAGGGATACCAGCCCCAGCATTTT | CASSIGVRQGYQPQHF | TRBD1 | TRBJ1-5 | TRBV19 | once
TGTGCCACCAGCAGAGATGGGGACAGTAGGATAATGGCTGAAGCTTTCTTT | CATSRDGDSRIMAEAFF | TRBD1 | TRBJ1-1 | TRBV15 | .
TGTGCCAGCAGCGTAACAGGGGGACACACTGAAGCTTTCTTT | CASSVTGGHTEAFF | TRBD1 | TRBJ1-1 | TRBV9 | .
TGCGCCAGCAGCTTGGAACCGACTATCTCTGGAAACACCATATATTTT | CASSLEPTISGNTIYF | . | TRBJ1-3 | TRBV5-1 | .
TGTGCCATCAGTCCGGACAGGGGGGGAGAGACCCAGTACTTC | CAISPDRGGETQYF | TRBD1 | TRBJ2-5 | TRBV10-3 | .
TGTGCCAGCAGTAACAGTGCTGGCTACACCTTC | CASSNSAGYTF | . | TRBJ1-2 | TRBV6-5 | few
TGCGCCAGCAGCCTGAAGACTAGCGGGAGCCCTCCCTACGAGCAGTACTTC | CASSLKTSGSPPYEQYF | TRBD2 | TRBJ2-7 | TRBV5-1 | once
TGTGCCAGCAGGGGAACAGGGTTCGGCGAGCAGTACTTC | CASRGTGFGEQYF | . | TRBJ2-7 | TRBV6-5 | once
TGCGCCAGCAACGAAGTAGGACAGGACCAAGAGACCCAGTACTTC | CASNEVGQDQETQYF | TRBD1 | TRBJ2-5 | TRBV5-1 | .
TGTGCCAGCAGCTTAGTCACTAGCGGGAGTGAGTTCCGTGAGCAGTTCTTC | CASSLVTSGSEFREQFF | TRBD2 | TRBJ2-1 | TRBV11-3 | .
TGTGCCAGCAGGGGGCTCGAGCAGTACTTC | CASRGLEQYF | . | TRBJ2-7 | TRBV2 | .